These 7 T cell receptor beta chains were sequenced from one sample in a study of blood T cell repertoires in COVID-19. Generated by immunoSEQ multiplex PCR, the TCRdb table keeps only in-frame clones and is missing some. Among 98,000 or so clones listed, approximately 85% were seen once. The sequencing sample was made of peripheral blood. The receptor set was obtained from a man in his 60s with acute or convalescent COVID-19.

J is TRBJ1-2 and V is TRBV19; TRBD1 agrees at 8 bases. Looked up from germline, CDR1 is LNHDA and CDR2 is SQIVND (reference sequence). V shed 5 bases, J shed 3 bases, and the junction held 14 bases outside the gene matches. The length of the CDR3 is 17 residues. This CDR3 reads CASSPGTGGTGDYGYTF. The CDR3, as DNA: TGTGCCAGTAGTCCCGGGACAGGTGGGACTGGGGACTATGGCTACACCTTC.

The V and J genes are TRBV28 and TRBJ1-3; D is ambiguous. Germline lookup yields CDR1 MDHEN and CDR2 SYDVKM. Trimming removed 5 bases at V and 8 bases at J, with 19 bases between. The CDR3 is 15 amino acids. The CDR3 DNA reads as TGTGCCAGCAGTGGACTCGGCCGGGAGGTGCACACCATATATTTT. This translates into CASSGLGREVHTIYF.

V and J are TRBV6-2 or TRBV6-3 and TRBJ1-1; TRBD1 might be the D (6 bases). Trimming stripped 2 bases from V and 0 bases from J, with 10 bases between. Germline V gene lookup returns CDR1 MNHEY and CDR2 SVGEGT. The CDR3 is 15 residues long. CDR3 bases: TGTGCCAGCAGTTACGTAGGACAGTTGAACACTGAAGCTTTCTTT. Its protein is CASSYVGQLNTEAFF.

The V and J genes are TRBV27 and TRBJ2-5; 8 bases are shared with TRBD1. Germline lookup yields CDR1 MNHEY and CDR2 SMNVEV (reference sequence). The CDR3 has 13 amino acids. The ends lost 6 bases at V and 6 bases at J; junction bases unmatched: 6. In nucleotides, the CDR3 is TGTGCCAGCAGGTCAACAGGGGGACAGACCCAGTACTTC. It is translated as CASRSTGGQTQYF.

This rearrangement joins TRBV11-3 to TRBJ1-1; 9 bases fit TRBD1. The CDR3 has 15 amino acids. V trimming: 2 bases; J trimming: 1 base; junction bases outside the gene matches: 2. Per germline, CDR1 SGHNT and CDR2 YENEEA. The CDR3 sequence: CASSLMGQGNTEAFF. The CDR3 DNA sequence: TGTGCCAGCAGCTTAATGGGACAGGGGAACACTGAAGCTTTCTTT.

The chain links TRBV7-2 to TRBJ2-4; 12 positions match TRBD2. The CDR3 spans 18 residues. The V segment lost 5 bases and the J segment 3 bases; nucleotides outside the gene matches: 11. Per germline, CDR1 SGHTA and CDR2 FQGNSA. CDR3 residues: CASSPGLAGSTDKNIQYF. The CDR3 coding sequence is TGTGCCAGCAGCCCCGGACTAGCGGGATCTACAGACAAAAACATTCAGTACTTC. The full variable domain, in which reference TRBV7-2 and TRBJ2-4 provide the parts outside the CDR3, is GAGVSQSPSNKVTEKGKDVELRCDPISGHTALYWYRQSLGQGLEFLIYFQGNSAPDKSGLPSDRFSAERTGGSVSTLTIQRTQQEDSAVYLCASSPGLAGSTDKNIQYFGAGTRLSVL.

Only a few counts were recorded for this clone. The V call is TRBV5-6, the J call TRBJ1-3, with 9 bases aligning to TRBD1. Germline CDR1 is SGHDT and CDR2 is YYEEEE. Trimming at V came to 0 bases and at J to 0 bases, leaving 1 base not matched to a gene. There are 16 residues in the CDR3. CDR3 bases: TGTGCCAGCAGCTTGGTGACAGGGGGCTCTGGAAACACCATATATTTT. Amino acids: CASSLVTGGSGNTIYF.